What follows are 25 T cell receptor beta chains derived from one specimen sequenced in a study of T cell responses to AZD1222 COVID-19 vaccine. The protocol was immunoSEQ multiplex PCR, while the TCRdb copy is restricted to in-frame clones and leaves out a portion. The repertoire holds 150,000 to 170,000 clones, with 88% as singletons. Sample: peripheral blood, taken on day 0 of AZD1222 vaccination. The receptors were gathered from an adult in good health.

This chain joins TRBV15 and TRBJ1-5, with 10 bases fitting TRBD1. V lost 0 bases, J lost 7 bases, and 9 bases stayed unmatched. Germline V gives CDR1 LNHNV, CDR2 YYDKDF (reference sequence). The CDR3 contains 17 residues. The CDR3 DNA reads TGTGCCACCAGCAGAGATCCTGACAGGGGGCAACGACAGCCCCAGCATTTT. Its protein is CATSRDPDRGQRQPQHF.

This rearrangement joins TRBV9 to TRBJ2-1; D is tentatively TRBD1 or TRBD2 (5 bases each). This CDR3 region has 13 residues. V was cut by 0 bases and J by 6 bases, with 7 bases left in between. Germline loops: CDR1 SGDLS, CDR2 YYNGEE. The CDR3 DNA reads as TGTGCCAGCAGCGTAGATGGGGGCAATGAGCAGTTCTTC. Its translation is CASSVDGGNEQFF.

This chain connects TRBV6-5 to TRBJ2-6; D remains unclear. Germline-derived CDR1 and CDR2 are MNHEY and SVGAGI. The CDR3 totals 16 residues. Trimming left V 0 bases short and J 2 bases short, with 8 bases between. The CDR3 DNA follows: TGTGCCAGCAGTTACTCGCCCTCAGCTGGGGCCAACGTCCTGACTTTC. Encoded protein: CASSYSPSAGANVLTF.

J is TRBJ1-5 and V is TRBV7-2; D gene ambiguous. Trimming took off 2 bases at V and 0 bases at J, with 2 bases between the two ends. Germline V gene data show CDR1 as SGHTA and CDR2 as FQGNSA. The CDR3 has 13 residues. The CDR3 sequence is CASSLSSNQPQHF. CDR3 DNA sequence: TGTGCCAGCAGCTTAAGTAGCAATCAGCCCCAGCATTTT.

V gene TRBV9 combines with J gene TRBJ2-3; 13 nucleotides align to TRBD2. The junction had 7 bases not matched to a gene; V was cut back by 4 bases and J by 5 bases. Germline loops: CDR1 SGDLS, CDR2 YYNGEE. This CDR3 contains 16 residues. The CDR3 loop is CASSFQLAGGRDTQYF. The DNA for the CDR3 is TGTGCCAGCAGCTTCCAACTAGCGGGGGGGCGAGATACGCAGTATTTT.

The chain has TRBV5-4 and TRBJ1-3, with D tentatively TRBD1 (6 bases). The germline V gene has CDR1 SGHNT and CDR2 YYREEE (reference sequence). The V end lost 4 bases, the J end lost 0 bases, and 8 bases lay between the germline ends. The CDR3 loop spans 14 amino acids. The chain's CDR3 is CASSLQGSGNTIYF. In DNA, the CDR3 is TGTGCCAGCAGCCTACAGGGCTCTGGAAACACCATATATTTT.

V is TRBV6-5 and J is TRBJ2-3; tentative D call: TRBD2 (6 bases). V was shortened by 2 bases and J by 3 bases, with 15 bases between the two germline ends. From germline, CDR1 is MNHEY and CDR2 SVGAGI. The CDR3 contains 16 residues. CDR3 region: CASSYDGEVGTDTQYF. CDR3 sequence (DNA): TGTGCCAGCAGTTACGATGGGGAGGTTGGTACAGATACGCAGTATTTT.

The chain combines TRBV6-5 with TRBJ2-7, with TRBD1 as a possible D gene (6 bases). This CDR3 has 13 residues. Germline V gives CDR1 MNHEY, CDR2 SVGAGI. Deletions cut 7 bases from V and 3 bases from J, with 13 bases between. CDR3 in amino acids: CASTRGQNYEQYF. CDR3 sequence (DNA): TGTGCCAGCACTCGTGGACAGAACTACGAGCAGTACTTC.

This chain uses TRBV20-1 with TRBJ2-7, with 11 bases lining up with TRBD2. Germline CDR1 and CDR2: DFQATT and SNEGSKA (reference sequence). The V segment lost 3 bases and the J segment 6 bases; nucleotides outside the gene matches: 7. The CDR3 runs 14 residues. As DNA, the CDR3 is TGCAGTGCTAGTCAGACTAGCGGGGTTTCCGAGCAGTACTTC. It translates to CSASQTSGVSEQYF.

This clone has more than one count but fewer than ten. The chain joins TRBV19 to TRBJ2-3; D not certain. The germline V and J ends were trimmed by 3 bases and 2 bases, with 15 bases remaining between them. The germline gives CDR1 LNHDA, CDR2 SQIVND (reference sequence). The CDR3 consists of 16 residues. CDR3 amino acids: CASSMRGSLITDTQYF. The DNA of the CDR3 is TGTGCCAGTAGTATGCGAGGCTCTTTGATCACAGATACGCAGTATTTT.

The chain uses TRBV19 and TRBJ1-2; D remains unclear. Germline V gives CDR1 LNHDA, CDR2 SQIVND (reference sequence). This CDR3 comprises 13 residues. Trimming pared 11 bases from V and 3 bases from J, leaving 16 bases between. The CDR3 is CAATGVGDYGYTF. The CDR3 region has the DNA TGTGCCGCTACCGGGGTTGGGGACTATGGCTACACCTTC.

This chain joins TRBV5-4 and TRBJ2-7; the D gene is possibly TRBD1 (8 bases). The CDR3 sequence is 14 residues long. Germline values: CDR1 SGHNT, CDR2 YYREEE (reference sequence). The germline V and J ends were trimmed by 1 base and 2 bases, with 10 bases remaining between them. In DNA, the CDR3 is TGTGCCAGCAGCTTGACAGGGGGGGCCTACGAGCAGTACTTC. It yields the protein CASSLTGGAYEQYF.

The V gene is TRBV5-1, the J gene TRBJ2-7, with D tentatively TRBD1 or TRBD2 (6 bases each). Germline V gene lookup returns CDR1 SGHRS and CDR2 YFSETQ. This CDR3 region has 16 residues. Trimming pared 7 bases from V and 1 base from J, leaving 21 bases between. CDR3: CASRAGGGGASYEQYF. The CDR3, as DNA: TGCGCCAGCCGAGCCGGGGGCGGAGGGGCATCCTACGAGCAGTACTTC.

This clone was seen more than once but under ten times. The chain combines TRBV19 with TRBJ2-4, with D perhaps matching TRBD2 (6 bases). Germline V gives CDR1 LNHDA, CDR2 SQIVND (reference sequence). V lost 7 bases, J lost 6 bases, and 19 bases lay in between. The length of the CDR3 is 15 residues. CDR3 residues: CASTRGTASGNIQYF. The CDR3 nucleotides read TGTGCCAGTACCCGCGGGACCGCTTCTGGAAACATTCAGTACTTC.

The rearrangement links TRBV10-3 to TRBJ2-7; TRBD2 matches at 10 bases. The junction had 11 bases not matched to a gene; V was cut back by 5 bases and J by 7 bases. CDR3 size: 15 residues. Germline-derived CDR1 and CDR2 are ENHRY and SYGVKD. The CDR3 region has the DNA TGTGCCATCAGTAACTCTCTAGCGGGGGAATCGGAGCAGTACTTC. Translated, it gives CAISNSLAGESEQYF.

The chain links TRBV29-1 to TRBJ1-2; 7 nucleotides match TRBD1. With V trimmed by 7 bases and J by 2 bases, 4 bases remained unmatched. From germline, CDR1 is SQVTM and CDR2 ANQGSEA. The CDR3 is made up of 12 amino acids. The CDR3 is CSALGQNYGYTF. CDR3 DNA sequence: TGCAGCGCATTGGGACAGAACTATGGCTACACCTTC.

V usage is TRBV6-2 or TRBV6-3 and J usage is TRBJ1-1; D possibly corresponds to TRBD1 (6 bases). CDR3 length: 15 amino acids. Germline assignment: CDR1 MNHEY and CDR2 SVGEGT. Between the trimmed V and J ends, which lost 2 bases and 4 bases, there was a span of 14 bases. CDR3 region: CASSYAGGEGTEAFF. The CDR3 DNA follows: TGTGCCAGCAGTTACGCGGGGGGCGAGGGCACTGAAGCTTTCTTT.

This chain joins TRBV7-9 and TRBJ2-6; D unresolved. Trimming left V 5 bases short and J 1 base short, with 6 bases between. Germline assignment: CDR1 SEHNR and CDR2 FQNEAQ (reference sequence). This CDR3 contains 14 residues. The CDR3 sequence is CASSPASGANVLTF. DNA for the CDR3: TGTGCCAGCAGCCCAGCTTCTGGGGCCAACGTCCTGACTTTC.

DNA for the CDR3: TGCGCCAGCAGCCACACTAGCGGGGGGGACAATGAGCAGTTCTTC. Encoded protein: CASSHTSGGDNEQFF. V is TRBV5-1 and J is TRBJ2-1; 13 nucleotides line up with TRBD2. From germline, CDR1 is SGHRS and CDR2 YFSETQ. V dropped 4 bases and J dropped 5; count of bases not matched to a gene: 3. The CDR3 covers 15 residues.

This chain joins TRBV18 and TRBJ1-1; TRBD1 is a possible D gene (6 bases). CDR1 and CDR2 from the germline V gene are KGHSH and LQKENI. Between the trimmed V and J ends, which lost 3 bases and 4 bases, there was a span of 9 bases. The CDR3 contains 13 residues. CDR3: CASSPTGTTEAFF. The CDR3 DNA reads TGTGCCAGCTCACCTACAGGGACCACTGAAGCTTTCTTT.

The chain uses TRBV7-9 and TRBJ1-1; D is uncertain. Germline CDR1 reads SEHNR; CDR2 reads FQNEAQ (reference sequence). The CDR3 spans 14 residues. V was trimmed by 5 bases and J by 1 base, leaving 11 bases between them. The CDR3 nucleotides are TGTGCCAGCAGCCCACACATCAGGAACACTGAAGCTTTCTTT. It encodes CASSPHIRNTEAFF.

The chain couples TRBV3-1 (or the pseudogene TRBV3-2) to TRBJ2-1; 15 bases are a match to TRBD2. Germline V lookup: CDR1 LGHDT, CDR2 YNNKEL (reference sequence). V gave up 4 bases and J gave up 2 bases; unmatched junction bases: 9. The CDR3 runs 19 residues. CDR3 coding DNA: TGTGCCAGCAGCCCGGGACTAGCGGGGGGCCGGCCCCCCTACAATGAGCAGTTCTTC. Translating it yields CASSPGLAGGRPPYNEQFF.

The chain has TRBV7-6 and TRBJ2-1; TRBD2 agrees at 12 bases. The germline CDR1 and CDR2 sequences are SGHVS and FNYEAQ. The CDR3 is made up of 16 amino acids. V dropped 0 bases and J dropped 4; count of bases not matched to a gene: 1. As DNA, the CDR3 is TGTGCCAGCAGCTTAGCCACTAGCGGGGGGTACAATGAGCAGTTCTTC. Encoded protein: CASSLATSGGYNEQFF.

The chain uses TRBV6-5 and TRBJ1-3; tentatively, D is TRBD1 (5 bases). CDR1 and CDR2 (germline): MNHEY, SVGAGI. Trimming took 10 bases from V and 0 from J, leaving 10 bases between them. The CDR3 has 13 amino acids. This CDR3 is CATGGVSGNTIYF. The CDR3 nucleotides read TGTGCCACCGGAGGGGTCTCTGGAAACACCATATATTTT.

CDR3 nucleotides: TGTGCCAGCAGCGACACATACGAGCAGTACTTC. This translates into CASSDTYEQYF. The V and J genes are TRBV7-2 and TRBJ2-7; D unclear. The CDR3 is made up of 11 amino acids. Trimming removed 5 bases from V and 4 bases from J, with 6 bases in between. CDR1 is SGHTA, CDR2 FQGNSA, per germline.